The T cell receptor beta chain described here comes from a study of shared clonotypes between healthy human individuals. General study results and limits: Clonotype sharing among the donors was expected to vary with sequencing depth.

Repertoires were generated with immunoSEQ multiplex PCR, while TCRdb's copy carries only in-frame clones and drops some. Of around 500,000 clones listed, around 79% are singletons. Adult donors, all healthy and HIV-negative, had no recent acute infections or vaccinations. Unsorted samples used tens of millions of PBMCs for genomic DNA. As to this clone: The target antigen is unknown.

CDR1 is SEHNR and CDR2 is FQNEAQ in the germline V gene (reference sequence). This CDR3 has 15 residues. V lost 4 bases to trimming and J lost 7 bases, with 14 bases between them. J is TRBJ1-6 and V is TRBV7-9; perhaps TRBD1 as D (5 bases). The sample taken for sequencing was PBMCs. The TCR was taken from a woman in her forties in good health. Some clones in this sample may be carry-over from other donors' samples. CDR3 sequence (DNA): TGTGCCAGCAGCTCCCAGACGGGGGACAATTCACCCCTCCACTTT. It encodes CASSSQTGDNSPLHF.